This T cell receptor beta chain was captured in a study of CD8 T cells in ankylosing spondylitis. TCRdb reprocessed the 5' RACE reads with MiXCR, giving one entry per CDR3 protein. The sample holds over 150,000 distinct CDR3 sequences, roughly 12% seen once. V dropped 4 bases and J dropped 5; count of bases not matched to a gene: 7. This CDR3 is built from 16 residues. CDR1 is SEHNR, CDR2 FQNEAQ, per germline (reference sequence). With regard to this clonotype: Antigen: not known.

The study's findings and limits: Disease-linked clones were reportedly significantly enriched in matched ankylosing spondylitis synovial fluid. Disease-associated clonotypes exhibited CD8+ identity and were relatively infrequent in peripheral blood. Within ankylosing spondylitis blood, a TCR beta motif made up of eight highly homologous variants appeared to be characteristic.

The V call is TRBV7-9, the J call TRBJ2-2; 10 positions match TRBD1. The clonotype was recovered from a male donor with ankylosing spondylitis or in good health (not recorded which). The sequencing sample was made of blood, either unsorted or a sorted T cell fraction (not recorded which). The CDR3 region is CASSYDRGPGTGELFF. In DNA form, the CDR3 reads TGTGCCAGCAGCTACGACAGGGGGCCGGGGACCGGGGAGCTGTTTTTT. Full variable domain (rest looked up from reference TRBV7-9 and TRBJ2-2): DTGVSQNPRHKITKRGQNVTFRCDPISEHNRLYWYRQTLGQGPEFLTYFQNEAQLEKSRLLSDRFSAERPKGSFSTLEIQRTEQGDSAMYLCASSYDRGPGTGELFFGEGSRLTVL.